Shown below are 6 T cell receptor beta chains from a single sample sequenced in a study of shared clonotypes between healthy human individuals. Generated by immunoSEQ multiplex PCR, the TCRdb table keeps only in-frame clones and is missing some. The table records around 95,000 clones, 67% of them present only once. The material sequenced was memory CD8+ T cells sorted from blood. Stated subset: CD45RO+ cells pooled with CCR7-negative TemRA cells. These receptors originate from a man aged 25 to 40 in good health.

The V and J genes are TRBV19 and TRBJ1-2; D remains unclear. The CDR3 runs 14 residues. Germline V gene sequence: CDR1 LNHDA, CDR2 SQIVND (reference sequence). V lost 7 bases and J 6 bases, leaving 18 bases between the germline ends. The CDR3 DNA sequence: TGTGCCAGTAAACTATTACTAGGGAGGCATGGCTACACCTTC. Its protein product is CASKLLLGRHGYTF.

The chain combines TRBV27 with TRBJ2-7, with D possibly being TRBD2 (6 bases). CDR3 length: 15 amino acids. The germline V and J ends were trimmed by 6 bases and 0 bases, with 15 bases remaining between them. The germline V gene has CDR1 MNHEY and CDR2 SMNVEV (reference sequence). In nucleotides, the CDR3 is TGTGCCAGCAGCCCACTCCACGGGAGCTCCTACGAGCAGTACTTC. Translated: CASSPLHGSSYEQYF.

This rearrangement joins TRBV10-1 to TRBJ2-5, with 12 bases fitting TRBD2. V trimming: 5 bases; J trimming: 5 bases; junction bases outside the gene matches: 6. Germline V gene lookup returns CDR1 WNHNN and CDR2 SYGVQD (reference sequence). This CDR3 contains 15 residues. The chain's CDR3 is CASSFLAGGPETQYF. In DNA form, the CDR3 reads TGCGCCAGCAGTTTCCTAGCGGGAGGGCCGGAGACCCAGTACTTC.

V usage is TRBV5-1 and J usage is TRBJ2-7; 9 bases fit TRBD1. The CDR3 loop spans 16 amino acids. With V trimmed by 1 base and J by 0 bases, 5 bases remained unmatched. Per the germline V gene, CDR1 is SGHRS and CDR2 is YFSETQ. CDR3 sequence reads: CASSLKQGAVSYEQYF. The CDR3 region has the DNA TGCGCCAGCAGCTTGAAACAGGGGGCGGTCTCCTACGAGCAGTACTTC.

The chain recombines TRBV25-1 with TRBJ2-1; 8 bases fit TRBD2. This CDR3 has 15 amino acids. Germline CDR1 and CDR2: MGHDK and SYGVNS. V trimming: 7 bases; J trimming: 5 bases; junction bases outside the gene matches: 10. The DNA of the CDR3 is TGTGCCAGCAAATGGGCGGATAGCGGGAACAATGAGCAGTTCTTC. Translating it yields CASKWADSGNNEQFF.

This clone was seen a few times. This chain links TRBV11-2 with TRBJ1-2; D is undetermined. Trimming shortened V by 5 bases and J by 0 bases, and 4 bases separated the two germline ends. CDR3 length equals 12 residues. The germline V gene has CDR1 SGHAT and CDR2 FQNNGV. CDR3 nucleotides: TGTGCCAGCAGCCCAGCTAACTATGGCTACACCTTC. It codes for CASSPANYGYTF.